This T cell receptor beta chain was captured in a study of brain metastases from non-small cell lung cancer. Broader study findings: T-cell infiltration was lower in brain metastases than primaries (P < 0.001).

Using immunoSEQ multiplex PCR, the repertoire was profiled, and TCRdb retains in-frame clones only, with some absent. The sample records 13,000 to 15,000 clones, around four fifths being singletons. With respect to this clone: Antigen unknown.

Germline CDR1 reads SGHVS; CDR2 reads FQNEAQ. V was trimmed by 5 bases and J by 5 bases, leaving 10 bases between them. The CDR3 length is 12 residues. This sequence joins TRBV7-8 and TRBJ2-7; D unresolved. The TCR sequence derives from a donor at least 40 years old with non-small cell lung cancer. Sequencing was carried out using primary lung tumor tissue. The CDR3 here is CASSPGPNEQYF. The CDR3 bases are TGTGCCAGCAGCCCCGGGCCCAACGAGCAGTACTTC.